Each of the 22 T cell receptor beta chains below was sequenced from the same sample in a study of T cell responses to AZD1222 COVID-19 vaccine. Clones were sequenced by immunoSEQ multiplex PCR, and TCRdb holds only the in-frame ones, with some missing. Of about 120,000 clones listed, less than 95% were seen once; the top ten hold around 3%. The sample consisted of peripheral blood, taken 28 days after the second AZD1222 dose. Receptor source: an adult who received the AZD1222 COVID-19 vaccine.

In its sample, this clone was seen a few times. This chain joins TRBV5-1 and TRBJ1-1; D remains ambiguous. This CDR3 is built from 15 residues. The ends were cut back, 1 base at V and 0 bases at J, with 10 bases in the middle. The germline CDR1 and CDR2 sequences are SGHRS and YFSETQ. The CDR3 is CASSLNEGMNTEAFF. Here the CDR3 DNA reads TGCGCCAGCAGCTTGAACGAGGGTATGAACACTGAAGCTTTCTTT.

The chain couples TRBV5-6 to TRBJ2-3; 7 bases match TRBD2. The CDR3 has 16 amino acids. After removal of 5 bases from V and 0 bases from J, the junction contained 9 bases not matched to a gene. Germline values: CDR1 SGHDT, CDR2 YYEEEE. CDR3 DNA: TGTGCCAGCAGGGCGAGACTAGCAGGAAGCACAGATACGCAGTATTTT. Its translation is CASRARLAGSTDTQYF.

The chain couples TRBV2 to TRBJ1-4; D remains ambiguous. Germline values: CDR1 SNHLY, CDR2 FYNNEI. Trimming shortened V by 5 bases and J by 8 bases, and 9 bases separated the two germline ends. CDR3 length equals 12 residues. CDR3 amino acids: CASSRVWEKLFF. The DNA of the CDR3 is TGTGCCAGCAGTCGGGTTTGGGAAAAACTGTTTTTT. Full variable domain (rest looked up from reference TRBV2 and TRBJ1-4): EPEVTQTPSHQVTQMGQEVILRCVPISNHLYFYWYRQILGQKVEFLVSFYNNEISEKSEIFDDQFSVERPDGSNFTLKIRSTKLEDSAMYFCASSRVWEKLFFGSGTQLSVL.

Points on this clone: Other DNA sequences in this sample translate to the same CDR3. This rearrangement joins TRBV6-5 to TRBJ1-3; no reliable D call. The CDR3 totals 14 residues. Germline values: CDR1 MNHEY, CDR2 SVGAGI. Trimming removed 0 bases from V and 3 bases from J, with 6 bases in between. The CDR3 region is CASSYSGGGNTIYF. The CDR3 coding sequence is TGTGCCAGCAGTTACTCCGGTGGTGGAAACACCATATATTTT.

The chain couples TRBV27 to TRBJ1-5, with 9 bases that match TRBD1. Germline V CDR1 and CDR2: MNHEY, SMNVEV (reference sequence). This CDR3 has 15 amino acids. Germline trimming cut 6 bases from V and 6 bases from J; bases unmatched to any gene: 9. This CDR3 is CASSPLTGGGQPQHF. The CDR3 bases are TGTGCCAGCAGCCCTTTAACAGGGGGCGGTCAGCCCCAGCATTTT.

CDR3 bases: TGTGCCAGCAGCCAAGATGGCGCACACCGCATGAACACTGAAGCTTTCTTT. Encoded protein: CASSQDGAHRMNTEAFF. The V and J genes are TRBV4-2 and TRBJ1-1; D is ambiguous. Germline V gene sequence: CDR1 LGHNA, CDR2 YNFKEQ. This CDR3 comprises 17 residues. V was shortened by 0 bases and J by 0 bases, with 14 bases between the two germline ends.

The gene calls are TRBV5-6 and TRBJ2-1; TRBD2 matches at 10 bases. The V gene end was trimmed by 4 bases and the J gene end by 15 bases; junction bases not matched to a gene: 16. The CDR3 loop spans 15 amino acids. The germline V gene has CDR1 SGHDT and CDR2 YYEEEE. The CDR3 loop is CASSPPGSGRADGFF. The CDR3 nucleotides are TGTGCCAGCAGCCCCCCCGGGAGCGGGAGGGCCGATGGGTTCTTC.

This clone has only one observation. This chain joins TRBV4-1 and TRBJ2-7; D might be TRBD2 (6 bases). The CDR3 length is 14 residues. From germline, CDR1 is MGHRA and CDR2 YSYEKL. Trimming left V 4 bases short and J 2 bases short, with 12 bases between. This CDR3 is CASSRKEGTYEQYF. CDR3 nucleotide sequence: TGCGCCAGCAGCCGGAAGGAGGGGACCTACGAGCAGTACTTC.

The J gene is TRBJ2-5, the V gene TRBV10-3; TRBD2 might be the D (6 bases). CDR3 length: 11 amino acids. Germline V gene sequence: CDR1 ENHRY, CDR2 SYGVKD. V lost 8 bases to trimming and J lost 5 bases, with 9 bases between them. The CDR3 sequence is CAIGGRETQYF. The CDR3 DNA is TGTGCCATCGGGGGGAGGGAGACCCAGTACTTC.

In its sample, this clone was seen a few times. The chain uses TRBV6-5 and TRBJ2-7; tentative D call: TRBD2 (6 bases). Per germline, CDR1 MNHEY and CDR2 SVGAGI. Trimming took 10 bases from V and 2 from J, leaving 12 bases between them. The CDR3 extends over 12 amino acids. The CDR3 DNA reads as TGTGCCACCCGGGACTTTACCTACGAGCAGTACTTC. Protein product: CATRDFTYEQYF.

The chain recombines TRBV28 with TRBJ2-5; the D gene is possibly TRBD2 (5 bases). This CDR3 contains 12 residues. Trimming cost V 6 bases and J 0 bases, with 5 bases left between them. Germline lookup yields CDR1 MDHEN and CDR2 SYDVKM. The CDR3 reads CASSGNQETQYF. The CDR3, as DNA: TGTGCCAGCAGCGGGAACCAAGAGACCCAGTACTTC.

The V call is TRBV6-5, the J call TRBJ1-1; tentative D call: TRBD1 (6 bases). Germline CDR1 and CDR2: MNHEY and SVGAGI. The CDR3 sequence is 15 residues long. Trimming shortened V by 4 bases and J by 5 bases, and 17 bases separated the two germline ends. The CDR3 DNA reads TGTGCCAGCAGTTTCCAGGGGAGTAAGGGGACTGAAGCTTTCTTT. Residues: CASSFQGSKGTEAFF.

The chain couples TRBV2 to TRBJ1-2; 8 bases fit TRBD1. The junction had 4 bases not matched to a gene; V was cut back by 5 bases and J by 2 bases. The germline gives CDR1 SNHLY, CDR2 FYNNEI. This CDR3 has 14 amino acids. The CDR3 reads CASSWDRSNYGYTF. The CDR3 DNA is TGTGCCAGCAGTTGGGACAGGAGCAACTATGGCTACACCTTC.

This clone has only one observation. The chain recombines TRBV19 with TRBJ1-1; weak D call: TRBD1 (5 bases). This CDR3 has 14 amino acids. The germline V gene encodes CDR1 LNHDA and CDR2 SQIVND (reference sequence). V lost 11 bases and J 0 bases, leaving 16 bases between the germline ends. DNA for the CDR3: TGTGCCTCGACGCGGCAGGGCATGAACACTGAAGCTTTCTTT. It specifies CASTRQGMNTEAFF.

The J gene is TRBJ1-1, the V gene TRBV3-1 (or the pseudogene TRBV3-2); D is ambiguous. Germline V CDR1 and CDR2: LGHDT, YNNKEL (reference sequence). This CDR3 contains 15 residues. V dropped 0 bases and J dropped 4 bases, with 12 bases sitting between them. The CDR3 loop is CASSQEAGVLTEAFF. The CDR3, as DNA: TGTGCCAGCAGCCAAGAAGCCGGAGTACTCACTGAAGCTTTCTTT.

As DNA, the CDR3 is TGTGCCAGCAGCTTGCGATCGGGACTAGCGGGAGGGGATGAGCAGTTCTTC. Translation gives CASSLRSGLAGGDEQFF. V gene TRBV5-5 combines with J gene TRBJ2-1, with TRBD2 matching over 16 bases. The CDR3 has 17 amino acids. Germline assignment: CDR1 SGHKS and CDR2 YYEKEE (reference sequence). The V and J ends lost 1 base and 8 bases, in that order; junction bases with no gene match: 6.

This clone was recorded a few times. The V call is TRBV11-2, the J call TRBJ1-2; D is undetermined. Trimming took 2 bases from V and 2 from J, leaving 12 bases between them. The CDR3 spans 15 residues. The germline V gene encodes CDR1 SGHAT and CDR2 FQNNGV. The CDR3 DNA reads TGTGCCAGCAGCTTATCGAGCAGCGCGAACTATGGCTACACCTTC. This translates into CASSLSSSANYGYTF.

V and J are TRBV2 and TRBJ1-5; 8 nucleotides agree with TRBD1. V was pared by 6 bases and J by 5 bases, with 6 bases of the junction left unmatched. This CDR3 spans 14 amino acids. From germline, CDR1 is SNHLY and CDR2 FYNNEI. The CDR3 DNA sequence: TGTGCCAGCAGCTCGGACAGGGCATATCAGCCCCAGCATTTT. Protein sequence: CASSSDRAYQPQHF. The complete variable domain, with remaining parts taken from reference TRBV2 and TRBJ1-5, reads EPEVTQTPSHQVTQMGQEVILRCVPISNHLYFYWYRQILGQKVEFLVSFYNNEISEKSEIFDDQFSVERPDGSNFTLKIRSTKLEDSAMYFCASSSDRAYQPQHFGDGTRLSIL.

This clone was picked up a small number of times. The gene calls are TRBV5-6 and TRBJ2-5, with D possibly being TRBD2 (5 bases). Trimming took 3 bases from V and 7 from J, leaving 7 bases between them. Germline V CDR1 and CDR2: SGHDT, YYEEEE. This CDR3 comprises 11 residues. The CDR3 sequence: CASSSSGTQYF. CDR3 DNA: TGTGCCAGCAGCTCGAGCGGGACCCAGTACTTC.

J is TRBJ1-1 and V is TRBV5-1, with 7 bases fitting TRBD1. CDR1 is SGHRS, CDR2 YFSETQ, per germline. The CDR3 totals 14 residues. V trimming: 3 bases; J trimming: 8 bases; junction bases outside the gene matches: 10. The CDR3 reads CASSSRQGSFEAFF. The CDR3 DNA is TGCGCCAGCAGCTCGCGACAGGGCTCATTCGAAGCTTTCTTT. Based on the CDR3 plus reference TRBV5-1 and TRBJ1-1, the full variable domain is KAGVTQTPRYLIKTRGQQVTLSCSPISGHRSVSWYQQTPGQGLQFLFEYFSETQRNKGNFPGRFSGRQFSNSRSEMNVSTLELGDSALYLCASSSRQGSFEAFFGQGTRLTVV.

This sequence joins TRBV5-4 and TRBJ2-3; tentative D call: TRBD1 (5 bases). This CDR3 spans 19 amino acids. CDR1 and CDR2 from the germline V gene are SGHNT and YYREEE (reference sequence). The V end was cut by 0 bases, the J end by 7 bases, with 27 bases between. The CDR3 nucleotides are TGTGCCAGCAGCTTGGCCTCCGGTCCCAGGGCTAATACCAGAAATACGCAGTATTTT. Translated: CASSLASGPRANTRNTQYF.

This chain links TRBV23-1 with TRBJ2-7; D is tentatively TRBD1 or TRBD2 (5 bases each). TRBV23-1 falls under the ORF class, with uncertain function. The CDR3 contains 11 residues. Between the trimmed V and J ends, which lost 8 bases and 7 bases, there was a span of 12 bases. CDR3 loop: CASSHRREQYF. DNA for the CDR3: TGCGCCAGCTCCCACAGGAGGGAGCAGTACTTC.